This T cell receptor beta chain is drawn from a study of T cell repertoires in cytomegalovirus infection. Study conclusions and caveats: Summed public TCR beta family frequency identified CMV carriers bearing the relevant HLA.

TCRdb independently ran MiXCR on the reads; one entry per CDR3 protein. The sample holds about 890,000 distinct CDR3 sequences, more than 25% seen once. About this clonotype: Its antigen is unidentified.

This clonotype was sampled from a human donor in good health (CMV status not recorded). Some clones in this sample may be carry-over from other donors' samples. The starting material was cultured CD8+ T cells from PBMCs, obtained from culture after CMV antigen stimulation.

The CDR3 loop is CASTETGLVGYTF. The CDR3 region has the DNA TGTGCCAGTACCGAGACAGGGCTGGTTGGCTACACCTTC. The chain uses TRBV19 and TRBJ1-2; TRBD1 matches at 7 bases. The CDR3 length is 13 residues. The junction had 9 bases not matched to a gene; V was cut back by 7 bases and J by 7 bases. Looked up from germline, CDR1 is LNHDA and CDR2 is SQIVND (reference sequence).